This T cell receptor beta chain was identified during a study of T cell responses to AZD1222 COVID-19 vaccine. Turning to the study itself: Pooled samples include second doses given at about 4 or 12 weeks.

Study results and limitations: Baseline antibody screening turned up just six seropositive AZD1222 recipients. Two AZD1222 administrations were followed by greater Spike-specific TCR breadth and depth.

On this clone itself: The antigen remains undetermined.

Measured with immunoSEQ multiplex PCR; TCRdb has only the in-frame clones, and not every one. The sample has 110,000 to 150,000 clones; roughly 90% are singletons. This CDR3 contains 16 residues. The germline V gene has CDR1 SGDLS and CDR2 YYNGEE. Deletions cut 0 bases from V and 4 bases from J, with 16 bases between. The specimen comprised peripheral blood, sampled on day 0 of AZD1222 vaccination. This TCR was recovered from an adult in good health. The gene calls are TRBV9 and TRBJ2-5, with TRBD2 as a possible D gene (6 bases). DNA of the CDR3: TGTGCCAGCAGCGTAGACCCAGGGCGGGAAGGAGAGACCCAGTACTTC. Protein sequence: CASSVDPGREGETQYF. Together with reference TRBV9 and TRBJ2-5, the CDR3 gives the full variable domain: DSGVTQTPKHLITATGQRVTLRCSPRSGDLSVYWYQQSLDQGLQFLIQYYNGEERAKGNILERFSAQQFPDLHSELNLSSLELGDSALYFCASSVDPGREGETQYFGPGTRLLVL.